This T cell receptor (beta chain) was captured in a study of cytomegalovirus exposure and HLA in healthy donors. Whole-study findings and limits: Apart from CMV serostatus, no immune exposure information was available. Presence/absence results assume similar sequencing depth per donor, which may not hold. Association of a missense DCLRE1C variant with TCR beta V- and J-gene trimming was reported in a later analysis.

Notes on this clone: Its antigen is not identified.

A multiplex PCR was run with 60 Vbeta primers and 13 Jbeta primers. Sequencing used immunoSEQ multiplex PCR; TCRdb keeps in-frame clones, though not all of them. The sample records 100,000 or so clones, 77% being singletons. Germline-derived CDR1 and CDR2 are LNHDA and SQIVND (reference sequence). This CDR3 has 13 residues. V gave up 7 bases and J gave up 8 bases; unmatched junction bases: 8. Source material: PBMCs. This TCR derives from a man between 35 and 55 years old in good health and CMV-seropositive. The gene calls are TRBV19 and TRBJ1-1, with 9 bases aligning to TRBD1. CDR3 coding DNA: TGTGCCAGTAAGGGGACAGGGAGTGGCGAAGCTTTCTTT. Translation gives CASKGTGSGEAFF.